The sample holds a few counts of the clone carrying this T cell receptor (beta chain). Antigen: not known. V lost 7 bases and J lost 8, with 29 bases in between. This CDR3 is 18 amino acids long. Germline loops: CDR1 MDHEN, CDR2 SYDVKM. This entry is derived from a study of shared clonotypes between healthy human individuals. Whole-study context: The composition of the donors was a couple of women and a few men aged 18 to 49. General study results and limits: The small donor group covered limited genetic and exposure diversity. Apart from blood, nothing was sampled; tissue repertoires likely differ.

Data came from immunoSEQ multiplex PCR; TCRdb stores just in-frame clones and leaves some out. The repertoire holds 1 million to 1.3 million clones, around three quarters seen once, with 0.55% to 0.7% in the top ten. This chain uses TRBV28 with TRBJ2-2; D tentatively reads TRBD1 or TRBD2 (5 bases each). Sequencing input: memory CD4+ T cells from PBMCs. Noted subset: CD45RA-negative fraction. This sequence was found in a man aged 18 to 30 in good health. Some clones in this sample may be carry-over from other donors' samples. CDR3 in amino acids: CASNTRGGRGGKLGELFF. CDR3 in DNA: TGTGCCAGCAATACGAGGGGTGGACGAGGTGGGAAGCTTGGGGAGCTGTTTTTT.